Following are 10 T cell receptor beta chains from one sample sequenced in a study of metastatic and nonmetastatic thyroid tumors. Ahead of thyroid surgery, no patient had received treatment of any kind. TCRdb re-called the PCR reads via MiXCR. In the table there are about 2,000 clones, roughly 9.8% of which are singletons. Sequencing was done on a sample of tumor tissue. The receptors originated from a female donor with papillary thyroid cancer or a benign thyroid nodule (not recorded which). Some clones in this sample may be carry-over from other donors' samples.

This clone was recorded many times. A much bigger clone sits one base away, suggesting this may be a read error. Given the absence of the conserved phenylalanine or tryptophan at the CDR3 end, a read error is likely. The chain has TRBV20-1 and TRBJ2-7, with D perhaps matching TRBD1 (5 bases). Germline V gives CDR1 DFQATT, CDR2 SNEGSKA (reference sequence). CDR3 length: 12 residues. This chain's CDR3 is CSAKARGHEQYC. CDR3 DNA: TGCAGCGCCAAAGCTAGGGGTCACGAGCAGTACTGC.

Ten or more counts support this clone. The chain uses TRBV3-1 and TRBJ2-5; 7 bases align to TRBD2. CDR3 length equals 14 residues. V was clipped by 4 bases and J by 7 bases; unmatched bases: 9. The germline CDR1 and CDR2 sequences are LGHDT and YNNKEL (reference sequence). For the CDR3, the DNA is TGTGCCAGCAGCCCTCCCGGCGGGGAGGGGACCCAGTACTTC. This gives the protein CASSPPGGEGTQYF.

Within the sample, this clone is medium-sized (0.01 to 0.1%). The chain links TRBV15 to TRBJ1-1; D remains unclear. Germline assignment: CDR1 LNHNV and CDR2 YYDKDF (reference sequence). This CDR3 region has 13 residues. Between the trimmed V and J ends, which lost 1 base and 1 base, there was a span of 4 bases. Here the CDR3 reads CATSRASNTEAFF. The CDR3 bases are TGTGCCACCAGCAGAGCATCGAACACTGAAGCTTTCTTT.

This clone rates as large. The chain combines TRBV12-3 or TRBV12-4 with TRBJ2-7; 13 positions match TRBD2. Trimming at V came to 6 bases and at J to 4 bases, leaving 3 bases not matched to a gene. This CDR3 spans 14 amino acids. The CDR3 region is CASRLTSGGYEQYF. The CDR3 nucleotides are TGTGCCAGCAGGTTGACTAGCGGGGGGTACGAGCAGTACTTC.

This clone is large within its sample. The gene calls are TRBV12-3 or TRBV12-4 and TRBJ1-2; 7 bases are shared with TRBD1. There are 15 residues in the CDR3. Unmatched junction bases numbered 9, after V lost 7 bases and J lost 1 base. CDR3 nucleotides: TGTGCCAGCACGGCCCAAGGGACAGATAACTATGGCTACACCTTC. Protein sequence: CASTAQGTDNYGYTF.

This clone is large. V usage is TRBV6-1 and J usage is TRBJ2-7; no firm D call. Germline CDR1 is MNHNS and CDR2 is SASEGT. Trimming removed 3 bases at V and 5 bases at J, with 8 bases between. This CDR3 is 12 amino acids long. The CDR3 loop reads CASSERGDEQYF. In nucleotides, the CDR3 is TGTGCCAGCAGTGAGAGAGGCGACGAGCAGTACTTC.

By sample share, this clone is medium-sized. The rearrangement uses TRBV11-2 and TRBJ2-7; a possible D gene is TRBD2 (7 bases). Germline V CDR1 and CDR2: SGHAT, FQNNGV. V was pared by 0 bases and J by 0 bases, with 15 bases between. The CDR3 totals 17 residues. Written as DNA, the CDR3 is TGTGCCAGCAGCTTAGAGGGCGGGGGCGCCAGCTCCTACGAGCAGTACTTC. This translates into CASSLEGGGASSYEQYF.

This clone has a handful of counts. One end of the junction does not line up with germline, which may come from a read error. The rearrangement links TRBV19 to TRBJ2-7; D is unclear. Germline V gives CDR1 LNHDA, CDR2 SQIVND (reference sequence). The CDR3 extends over 11 amino acids. The CDR3 nucleotides are TGTGCCAGTATTATAGGGTCCGAGCAGTACTTC. Translating gives CASIIGSEQYF.

This clone is medium-sized in the sample. CDR3 protein: CASSFQETQYF. Here the CDR3 DNA reads TGTGCCAGCAGCTTTCAAGAGACCCAGTACTTC. V and J are TRBV7-6 and TRBJ2-5; D is undetermined. Per the germline V gene, CDR1 is SGHVS and CDR2 is FNYEAQ. With 3 bases removed from V and 2 bases from J, the gap between germline ends came to 1 base. CDR3 length: 11 residues. Together with reference TRBV7-6 and TRBJ2-5, the CDR3 gives the full variable domain: GAGVSQSPRYKVTKRGQDVALRCDPISGHVSLYWYRQALGQGPEFLTYFNYEAQQDKSGLPNDRFSAERPEGSISTLTIQRTEQRDSAMYRCASSFQETQYFGPGTRLLVL.

The rearrangement joins TRBV4-2 to TRBJ1-5; no reliable D call. In germline, CDR1 is LGHNA, CDR2 YNFKEQ. The CDR3 runs to 12 residues. The CDR3 loop reads CAGSRGNQPQHF. Here the CDR3 DNA reads TGTGCAGGCAGTCGAGGGAATCAGCCCCAGCATTTT.